Each of the 17 T cell receptor beta chains below was sequenced from the same sample in a study of prognosis after radiotherapy for stage I lung cancer. Genomic DNA yielded TCR beta CDR3, amplified by two-round multiplex PCR. Primers specific to each TRBV and TRBJ gene were used in first-round PCR. One entry per CDR3 protein, called by TCRdb with MiXCR from the multiplex PCR reads. The data show under 50,000 distinct CDR3 sequences, about 24% seen once. The specimen comprised PBMCs, sampled before or after stereotactic body radiation therapy (not recorded which). Receptor source: a donor aged 50 or older with non-small cell lung cancer.

The table lists this clonotype with many counts. The V and J genes are TRBV6-2 or TRBV6-3 and TRBJ2-4, with a tentative D call TRBD1 (6 bases). The germline V and J ends were trimmed by 5 bases and 0 bases, with 17 bases remaining between them. There are 17 residues in the CDR3. Germline V gene sequence: CDR1 MNHEY, CDR2 SVGEGT. The CDR3 reads CASSDPQGVLAKNIQYF. Here the CDR3 DNA reads TGTGCCAGCAGTGACCCACAGGGAGTGCTAGCCAAAAACATTCAGTACTTC.

CDR3 DNA sequence: TGTGCCAGCTCATCACGGTACCAGGGAACCTACGAGCAGTACTTC. It is translated as CASSSRYQGTYEQYF. The chain employs TRBV18 and TRBJ2-7; TRBD1 might be the D (5 bases). In germline, CDR1 is KGHSH, CDR2 LQKENI. Trimming left V 5 bases short and J 2 bases short, with 16 bases between. This CDR3 has 15 residues.

This clonotype has a count of ten or more. The genes are TRBV29-1 and TRBJ2-2, with 9 bases identical to TRBD2. In germline, CDR1 is SQVTM, CDR2 ANQGSEA. The CDR3 length is 15 residues. V shed 4 bases and J 5 bases; nucleotides not matched to a gene: 8. CDR3 protein: CSVGGGGAPTGELFF. The CDR3 DNA is TGCAGCGTTGGGGGCGGGGGGGCCCCAACCGGGGAGCTGTTTTTT.

At least ten counts were recorded for this clonotype. The V gene is TRBV11-2, the J gene TRBJ1-2, with D hard to call. V dropped 3 bases and J dropped 8 bases, with 16 bases sitting between them. Germline V gene lookup returns CDR1 SGHAT and CDR2 FQNNGV. The CDR3 is 14 residues long. CDR3 sequence reads: CASSLAADPRGYTF. The CDR3 bases are TGTGCCAGCAGCTTGGCGGCCGACCCCCGCGGCTACACCTTC.

This clonotype occurred many times. The J gene is TRBJ2-4, the V gene TRBV30; D ambiguous. Deletions cut 2 bases from V and 0 bases from J, with 14 bases between. The length of the CDR3 is 16 residues. Looked up from germline, CDR1 is GTSNPN and CDR2 is SVGIG (reference sequence). The CDR3 nucleotides are TGTGCCTGGAGTTCGCCTAGGGTACTAGCCAAAAACATTCAGTACTTC. Amino acids: CAWSSPRVLAKNIQYF.

This clonotype was found many times. This chain joins TRBV2 and TRBJ1-3; TRBD1 matches at 7 bases. Trimming cost V 10 bases and J 3 bases; bases outside gene matches: 6. The CDR3 contains 13 residues. Germline CDR1 reads SNHLY; CDR2 reads FYNNEI. CDR3 DNA: TGTGCCACCCAGGGGGGCATTGGAAACACCATATATTTT. Amino acids: CATQGGIGNTIYF.

This clonotype was observed a handful of times. A far bigger clonotype differs at one base, so this is likely a read error. The chain recombines TRBV6-9 with TRBJ2-3, with TRBD1 matching over 8 bases. CDR3 length: 17 amino acids. From germline, CDR1 is MNHGY and CDR2 SVAAGI. CDR3 DNA sequence: TGTGCCAGCAGTTTCTCTTTGACAGGGGCCGACACAGATAAGCAGTATTTT. It yields the protein CASSFSLTGADTDKQYF.

This clonotype was detected many times. V and J are TRBV6-1 and TRBJ2-6, with 7 nucleotides matching TRBD1. V lost 6 bases and J lost 0; bases outside the gene matches: 11. Germline V gene data show CDR1 as MNHNS and CDR2 as SASEGT. The CDR3 consists of 18 residues. CDR3 region: CASSRPTGTISGANVLTF. For the CDR3, the DNA is TGTGCCAGCAGCCGACCGACAGGGACAATCTCTGGGGCCAACGTCCTGACTTTC.

This clonotype has at least ten counts. This chain uses TRBV6-1 with TRBJ2-3; the D is unclear. CDR3 length: 12 residues. With 7 bases removed from V and 2 bases from J, the gap between germline ends came to 7 bases. CDR1 and CDR2 from the germline V gene are MNHNS and SASEGT. Here the CDR3 DNA reads TGTGCCAGCATTGGGTTCACAGATACGCAGTATTTT. Its translation: CASIGFTDTQYF.

This clonotype was observed many times. V and J are TRBV6-1 and TRBJ2-1; D might be TRBD1 (5 bases). This CDR3 is 11 amino acids long. Germline CDR1 and CDR2: MNHNS and SASEGT. V lost 10 bases, J lost 8 bases, and 12 bases lay in between. The DNA of the CDR3 is TGTGCCACCACACAAGGGGATGAGCAGTTCTTC. Amino acid sequence: CATTQGDEQFF.

This clonotype was detected many times. V and J are TRBV5-1 and TRBJ2-3, with D perhaps matching TRBD2 (6 bases). CDR3 size: 17 residues. CDR1 and CDR2 from the germline V gene are SGHRS and YFSETQ. Trimming took 1 base from V and 0 from J, leaving 15 bases between them. Written as DNA, the CDR3 is TGCGCCAGCAGCTTGACGGCGGGACTTGGCAGCACAGATACGCAGTATTTT. Its translation: CASSLTAGLGSTDTQYF.

This clonotype was found many times. The J gene is TRBJ2-2, the V gene TRBV5-1; D gene ambiguous. CDR3 length: 13 amino acids. The V end was cut by 5 bases, the J end by 2 bases, with 7 bases between. The germline V gene has CDR1 SGHRS and CDR2 YFSETQ. The CDR3 DNA follows: TGCGCCAGCAGGGACGGCAACACCGGGGAGCTGTTTTTT. It specifies CASRDGNTGELFF. The complete variable domain, with remaining parts taken from reference TRBV5-1 and TRBJ2-2, reads KAGVTQTPRYLIKTRGQQVTLSCSPISGHRSVSWYQQTPGQGLQFLFEYFSETQRNKGNFPGRFSGRQFSNSRSEMNVSTLELGDSALYLCASRDGNTGELFFGEGSRLTVL.

This chain connects TRBV11-2 to TRBJ1-2; D call uncertain. Germline CDR1 is SGHAT and CDR2 is FQNNGV. The V end lost 1 base, the J end lost 10 bases, and 13 bases lay between the germline ends. The CDR3 sequence is 13 residues long. In nucleotides, the CDR3 is TGTGCCAGCAGCTTAGGCCGGGGAGCGGACTACACCTTC. Translating gives CASSLGRGADYTF.

This clonotype was seen ten or more times. The chain recombines TRBV5-1 with TRBJ2-2; D remains ambiguous. The CDR3 is 14 amino acids. CDR1 is SGHRS, CDR2 YFSETQ, per germline. Trimming took off 5 bases at V and 0 bases at J, with 8 bases between the two ends. For the CDR3, the DNA is TGCGCCAGCAGGGTACTAACGAACACCGGGGAGCTGTTTTTT. Encoded protein: CASRVLTNTGELFF.

This clonotype was found many times. The V call is TRBV20-1, the J call TRBJ1-2, with TRBD1 identical over 10 bases. Germline-derived CDR1 and CDR2 are DFQATT and SNEGSKA (reference sequence). The ends lost 2 bases at V and 7 bases at J; junction bases unmatched: 13. The CDR3 contains 16 residues. The CDR3 is CSARRTGGFRNGGYTF. The CDR3 nucleotides read TGCAGTGCTAGAAGGACAGGGGGATTCAGGAACGGTGGCTACACCTTC.

This clonotype was seen ten or more times. The chain carries TRBV12-3 or TRBV12-4 and TRBJ1-1; D not resolved. The CDR3 spans 14 residues. V was pared by 1 base and J by 0 bases, with 6 bases between. The CDR3 nucleotides read TGTGCCAGCAGTTTAGGGCAGTTGAACACTGAAGCTTTCTTT. Translated: CASSLGQLNTEAFF.

This clonotype has at least ten counts. The V and J genes are TRBV12-3 or TRBV12-4 and TRBJ1-5; D is uncertain. The V end lost 3 bases, the J end lost 6 bases, and 6 bases lay between the germline ends. The CDR3 is 12 amino acids. CDR3 bases: TGTGCCAGCAGTTTCGGAGGTCAGCCCCAGCATTTT. Translation: CASSFGGQPQHF.